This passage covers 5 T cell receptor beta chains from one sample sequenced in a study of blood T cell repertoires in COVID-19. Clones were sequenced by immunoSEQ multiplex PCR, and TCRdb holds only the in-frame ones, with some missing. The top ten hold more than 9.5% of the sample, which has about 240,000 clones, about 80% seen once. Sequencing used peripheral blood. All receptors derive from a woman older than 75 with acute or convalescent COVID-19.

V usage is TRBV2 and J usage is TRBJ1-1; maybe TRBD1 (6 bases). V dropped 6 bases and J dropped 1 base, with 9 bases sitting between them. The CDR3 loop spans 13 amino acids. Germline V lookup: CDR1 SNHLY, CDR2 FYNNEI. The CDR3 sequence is CASSKGGNTEAFF. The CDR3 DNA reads TGTGCCAGCAGCAAAGGGGGGAACACTGAAGCTTTCTTT. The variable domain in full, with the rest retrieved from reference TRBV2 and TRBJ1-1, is EPEVTQTPSHQVTQMGQEVILRCVPISNHLYFYWYRQILGQKVEFLVSFYNNEISEKSEIFDDQFSVERPDGSNFTLKIRSTKLEDSAMYFCASSKGGNTEAFFGQGTRLTVV.

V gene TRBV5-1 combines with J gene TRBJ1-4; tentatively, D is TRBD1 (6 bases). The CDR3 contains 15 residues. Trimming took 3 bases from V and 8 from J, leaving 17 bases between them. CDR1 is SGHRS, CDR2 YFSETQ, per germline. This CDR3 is CASSSGTPLGEKLFF. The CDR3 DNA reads TGCGCCAGCAGCTCTGGGACACCGCTTGGGGAAAAACTGTTTTTT.

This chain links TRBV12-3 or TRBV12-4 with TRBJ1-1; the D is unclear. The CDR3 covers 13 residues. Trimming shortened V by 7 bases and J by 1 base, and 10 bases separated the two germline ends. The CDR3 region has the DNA TGTGCCAGCACCCCCAGGTCGAACACTGAAGCTTTCTTT. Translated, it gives CASTPRSNTEAFF.

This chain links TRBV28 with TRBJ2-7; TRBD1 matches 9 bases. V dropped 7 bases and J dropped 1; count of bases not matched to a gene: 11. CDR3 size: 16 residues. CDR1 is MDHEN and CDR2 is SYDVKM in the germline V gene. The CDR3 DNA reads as TGTGCCAGCAACCGCCACAACAGGGGGCTATCCTACGAGCAGTACTTC. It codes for CASNRHNRGLSYEQYF.

CDR3 sequence reads: CASSKRLGASYEQYF. DNA of the CDR3: TGTGCCAGCAGCAAACGTCTGGGAGCCTCCTACGAGCAGTACTTC. The chain has TRBV21-1 and TRBJ2-7; no DNA check was done on the table's D call, TRBD2. TRBV21-1 is a documented pseudogene. The CDR3 is 15 residues long.